Listed below are T cell receptor beta chains from one sample, sequenced in a study of cytomegalovirus exposure and HLA in healthy donors. The assay was immunoSEQ multiplex PCR, and TCRdb's table has in-frame clones only and misses some. The sample holds over 110,000 clones; roughly nine tenths are singletons and the top ten take about 2.7%. Sequenced: PBMCs. The receptors shown here come from a man younger than 35 in good health and CMV-seronegative. Each CDR3 is given with its conserved first and last residue. Fields, in order: V gene, J gene, clone size, D gene, CDR3 DNA, CDR3 protein. A D gene is named only where the DNA matches it firmly. Where a row states a size, it is once, few, many or the class of an expanded clone; other rows omit it.

v_call: TRBV7-9
j_call: TRBJ2-7
clone_size: .
d_call: .
cdr3_nt: TGTGCCAGCAGCTTAGCGGGGGGAATGGCCTCCTACGAGCAGTACTTC
cdr3_aa: CASSLAGGMASYEQYF

v_call: TRBV28
j_call: TRBJ2-1
clone_size: .
d_call: TRBD2
cdr3_nt: TGTGCCAGCAGCCCGGGACTAGCGGGAGCAGGGAATGAGCAGTTCTTC
cdr3_aa: CASSPGLAGAGNEQFF

v_call: TRBV5-1
j_call: TRBJ2-6
clone_size: .
d_call: TRBD2
cdr3_nt: TGCGCCAGCAGCTTGAGAGCGGGGGGGGCGAACGTCCTGACTTTC
cdr3_aa: CASSLRAGGANVLTF

v_call: TRBV9
j_call: TRBJ2-5
clone_size: .
d_call: .
cdr3_nt: TGTGCCAGCAGCGTAGGTACAGGAAGCCAAGAGACCCAGTACTTC
cdr3_aa: CASSVGTGSQETQYF

v_call: TRBV7-9
j_call: TRBJ2-7
clone_size: .
d_call: TRBD1
cdr3_nt: TGTGCCAGCAGCTCCATGGGGGACAGATACGAGCAGTACTTC
cdr3_aa: CASSSMGDRYEQYF

v_call: TRBV29-1
j_call: TRBJ1-1
clone_size: .
d_call: TRBD1
cdr3_nt: TGCAGCGCCGACAGGGGGCTGAACACTGAAGCTTTCTTT
cdr3_aa: CSADRGLNTEAFF

v_call: TRBV30
j_call: TRBJ2-1
clone_size: few
d_call: TRBD2
cdr3_nt: TGTGCCTCGGCACTGCTAGCGGGAGGGACCCTGCCCTACAATGAGCAGTTCTTC
cdr3_aa: CASALLAGGTLPYNEQFF

v_call: TRBV7-9
j_call: TRBJ2-1
clone_size: .
d_call: .
cdr3_nt: TGTGCCAGCAGCCCCACAGGGAACAATGAGCAGTTCTTC
cdr3_aa: CASSPTGNNEQFF

v_call: TRBV19
j_call: TRBJ1-2
clone_size: .
d_call: .
cdr3_nt: TGTGCCAGTAGTCAGGGGTCGTGGTTCCTGCCCCACTATGGCTACACCTTC
cdr3_aa: CASSQGSWFLPHYGYTF

v_call: TRBV7-9
j_call: TRBJ1-3
clone_size: .
d_call: .
cdr3_nt: TGTGCCAGCAGCTTTGGGGGCGGAAACACCATATATTTT
cdr3_aa: CASSFGGGNTIYF

v_call: TRBV2
j_call: TRBJ1-6
clone_size: .
d_call: .
cdr3_nt: TGTGCCAGCAGCGGAACTACCGGCCCTAATTCACCCCTCCACTTT
cdr3_aa: CASSGTTGPNSPLHF

v_call: TRBV7-2
j_call: TRBJ2-5
clone_size: .
d_call: .
cdr3_nt: TGTGCCAGCAGCTCCCGGACCGGGGAATGGGAGACCCAGTACTTC
cdr3_aa: CASSSRTGEWETQYF

v_call: TRBV7-7
j_call: TRBJ1-5
clone_size: .
d_call: .
cdr3_nt: TGTGCCCAGGCAGTGTTGGGTCAGCCCCAGCATTTT
cdr3_aa: CAQAVLGQPQHF

v_call: TRBV6-1
j_call: TRBJ2-1
clone_size: .
d_call: TRBD1
cdr3_nt: TGTGCCAGCATTTCTCGTCGGACAGGGGAGAATGAGCAGTTCTTC
cdr3_aa: CASISRRTGENEQFF

v_call: TRBV6-1
j_call: TRBJ2-2
clone_size: once
d_call: .
cdr3_nt: TGTGCCAGCAGTGAAAGCCTGTGGGGAGGAAGTACCGGGGAGCTGTTTTTT
cdr3_aa: CASSESLWGGSTGELFF

v_call: TRBV12-5
j_call: TRBJ2-7
clone_size: .
d_call: TRBD2
cdr3_nt: TGTGCTAGTGGCCGACTAGCGGCCCACGAGCAGTACTTC
cdr3_aa: CASGRLAAHEQYF

v_call: TRBV20-1
j_call: TRBJ2-3
clone_size: .
d_call: .
cdr3_nt: TGCAGTGCTAGTATAGATACGCAGTATTTT
cdr3_aa: CSASIDTQYF

v_call: TRBV4-3
j_call: TRBJ2-1
clone_size: .
d_call: .
cdr3_nt: TGCGCCAGCAGCCAAGTAACGAAAGGGGTGAAGTGGGCTTTCTCCTACAATGAGCAGTTCTTC
cdr3_aa: CASSQVTKGVKWAFSYNEQFF

v_call: TRBV5-1
j_call: TRBJ1-4
clone_size: .
d_call: .
cdr3_nt: TGCGCCAGCAGCTCCTCTGGGGGGATCATGGAAAAACTGTTTTTT
cdr3_aa: CASSSSGGIMEKLFF

v_call: TRBV6-5
j_call: TRBJ2-3
clone_size: .
d_call: .
cdr3_nt: TGTGCCAGCAGTTACGAGGAAAGCACAGATACGCAGTATTTT
cdr3_aa: CASSYEESTDTQYF

v_call: TRBV25-1
j_call: TRBJ1-5
clone_size: .
d_call: TRBD1
cdr3_nt: TGTGCCAGCAGTGAGGAGGGACAGGGGGCGCAAGGCAATCAGCCCCAGCATTTT
cdr3_aa: CASSEEGQGAQGNQPQHF

v_call: TRBV5-5
j_call: TRBJ2-7
clone_size: .
d_call: TRBD2
cdr3_nt: TGTGCCAGCACCGGACTAGCGGGAGGGTCCTACGAGCAGTACTTC
cdr3_aa: CASTGLAGGSYEQYF

v_call: TRBV6-5
j_call: TRBJ2-7
clone_size: .
d_call: .
cdr3_nt: TGTGCCAGCAGTCCCGACATCAGCTCCTACGAGCAGTACTTC
cdr3_aa: CASSPDISSYEQYF

v_call: TRBV6-5
j_call: TRBJ1-1
clone_size: .
d_call: .
cdr3_nt: TGTGCCAGCAGTTTCACAGGGTTGAACACTGAAGCTTTCTTT
cdr3_aa: CASSFTGLNTEAFF

v_call: TRBV6-6
j_call: TRBJ2-7
clone_size: .
d_call: .
cdr3_nt: TGTGCCAGCTGGGGGGATTTGACCTACGAGCAGTACTTC
cdr3_aa: CASWGDLTYEQYF

v_call: TRBV4-3
j_call: TRBJ2-2
clone_size: .
d_call: .
cdr3_nt: TGCGCCAGCAGCCAAGAAACCGGAGTTTACACCGGGGAGCTGTTTTTT
cdr3_aa: CASSQETGVYTGELFF

v_call: TRBV7-2
j_call: TRBJ1-1
clone_size: .
d_call: .
cdr3_nt: TGTGCCAGCAGCTCCCGGGCGGGAGGGACTGAAGCTTTCTTT
cdr3_aa: CASSSRAGGTEAFF

v_call: TRBV7-2
j_call: TRBJ2-7
clone_size: .
d_call: .
cdr3_nt: TGTGCCAGCAGCCAGGGGTATGGCGAGCAGTACTTC
cdr3_aa: CASSQGYGEQYF

v_call: TRBV28
j_call: TRBJ2-3
clone_size: .
d_call: TRBD1
cdr3_nt: TGTGCCAGCAGTCGTCCCGGGACAGGGGTGGATACGCAGTATTTT
cdr3_aa: CASSRPGTGVDTQYF

v_call: TRBV5-5
j_call: TRBJ1-1
clone_size: few
d_call: TRBD1
cdr3_nt: TGTGCCAGCAGTCGGGACAGGGACACTGAAGCTTTCTTT
cdr3_aa: CASSRDRDTEAFF

v_call: TRBV6-5
j_call: TRBJ2-2
clone_size: .
d_call: TRBD1
cdr3_nt: TGTGCCAGCAGCCCACAGGGGCACACCGGGGAGCTGTTTTTT
cdr3_aa: CASSPQGHTGELFF

v_call: TRBV16
j_call: TRBJ1-4
clone_size: .
d_call: TRBD1
cdr3_nt: TGTGCCAGCAGCAGACAGGGTCCCCATGAAAAACTGTTTTTT
cdr3_aa: CASSRQGPHEKLFF

v_call: TRBV11-2
j_call: TRBJ1-1
clone_size: .
d_call: TRBD1
cdr3_nt: TGTGCCAGCAGCCCCGGGGTAGGGGGCTCCACTGAAGCTTTCTTT
cdr3_aa: CASSPGVGGSTEAFF

v_call: TRBV11-3
j_call: TRBJ2-2
clone_size: .
d_call: .
cdr3_nt: TGTGCCAGCAGCCCGGGCGGGGCTAACGGGGAGCTGTTTTTT
cdr3_aa: CASSPGGANGELFF

v_call: TRBV7-8
j_call: TRBJ2-7
clone_size: .
d_call: .
cdr3_nt: TGTGCCACCAGAATGAGCTCCTACGAGCAGTACTTC
cdr3_aa: CATRMSSYEQYF

v_call: TRBV28
j_call: TRBJ2-5
clone_size: .
d_call: .
cdr3_nt: TGTGCCAGCAGTTTTGCGGGATACCAAGAGACCCAGTACTTC
cdr3_aa: CASSFAGYQETQYF

v_call: TRBV7-8
j_call: TRBJ2-7
clone_size: .
d_call: TRBD1
cdr3_nt: TGTGCCAGCAGCTTTGACGGGACAGGGGGGGTCGAGCAGTACTTC
cdr3_aa: CASSFDGTGGVEQYF

v_call: TRBV4-3
j_call: TRBJ2-3
clone_size: .
d_call: .
cdr3_nt: TGCGCCAGCAGCCCCGGACACCCGGGCGATACGCAGTATTTT
cdr3_aa: CASSPGHPGDTQYF

v_call: TRBV7-9
j_call: TRBJ2-4
clone_size: once
d_call: .
cdr3_nt: TGTGCCAGCAGCCCCACACCCCCCGGGAACATTCAGTACTTC
cdr3_aa: CASSPTPPGNIQYF

v_call: TRBV5-1
j_call: TRBJ1-2
clone_size: .
d_call: .
cdr3_nt: TGCGCCAGCAGCTCCTCGCCGGGGGGCTATGGCTACACCTTC
cdr3_aa: CASSSSPGGYGYTF

v_call: TRBV19
j_call: TRBJ1-2
clone_size: once
d_call: TRBD1
cdr3_nt: TGTGCCAGTAGCACCTACCCCCCACGGACAGGCTATGGCTACACCTTC
cdr3_aa: CASSTYPPRTGYGYTF

v_call: TRBV5-6
j_call: TRBJ2-1
clone_size: .
d_call: TRBD2
cdr3_nt: TGTGCCAGCAGCACGGGACTAGCGGGAGCTTACAATGAGCAGTTCTTC
cdr3_aa: CASSTGLAGAYNEQFF

v_call: TRBV6-5
j_call: TRBJ2-1
clone_size: .
d_call: TRBD2
cdr3_nt: TGTGCCAGCAGTTACGGGCTAGCGGGAGCCAATGAGCAGTTCTTC
cdr3_aa: CASSYGLAGANEQFF

v_call: TRBV4-1
j_call: TRBJ1-1
clone_size: .
d_call: .
cdr3_nt: TGCGCCAGCAGCCCGACCCCCAGGGGCCACACTGAAGCTTTCTTT
cdr3_aa: CASSPTPRGHTEAFF

v_call: TRBV2
j_call: TRBJ1-4
clone_size: .
d_call: TRBD1
cdr3_nt: TGTGCCATCTCAGAATGGGGACAGGGGAGGGAAAAACTGTTTTTT
cdr3_aa: CAISEWGQGREKLFF

v_call: TRBV4-1
j_call: TRBJ1-2
clone_size: .
d_call: .
cdr3_nt: TGCGCCAGCAGCCAACTGACTTCCGCCCTTGGCTACACCTTC
cdr3_aa: CASSQLTSALGYTF

v_call: TRBV6-1
j_call: TRBJ2-5
clone_size: .
d_call: .
cdr3_nt: TGTGCCAGCAGTGAACTAAAGGGAGCCCAGGAGACCCAGTACTTC
cdr3_aa: CASSELKGAQETQYF

v_call: TRBV28
j_call: TRBJ2-7
clone_size: .
d_call: .
cdr3_nt: TGTGCCAGCAGTCTAGACCCTCCGGGCTACAGGTATGACGAGCAGTACTTC
cdr3_aa: CASSLDPPGYRYDEQYF

v_call: TRBV9
j_call: TRBJ1-1
clone_size: .
d_call: TRBD1
cdr3_nt: TGTGCCAGCAGCGTAGGGGGACAGCCGAACACTGAAGCTTTCTTT
cdr3_aa: CASSVGGQPNTEAFF

v_call: TRBV6-1
j_call: TRBJ2-3
clone_size: .
d_call: TRBD2
cdr3_nt: TGTGCCAGCAGTGATATGAGGGAGGGGACAGATACGCAGTATTTT
cdr3_aa: CASSDMREGTDTQYF

v_call: TRBV7-2
j_call: TRBJ1-1
clone_size: .
d_call: .
cdr3_nt: TGTGCCAGCAGAGGAGACAGGAACACTGAAGCTTTCTTT
cdr3_aa: CASRGDRNTEAFF

v_call: TRBV4-2
j_call: TRBJ2-4
clone_size: .
d_call: TRBD2
cdr3_nt: TGTGCCAGCAGCCAGGTGAAAAAGCGGGGGGCCTACCTGGCGCACATTCAGTACTTC
cdr3_aa: CASSQVKKRGAYLAHIQYF

v_call: TRBV27
j_call: TRBJ2-7
clone_size: .
d_call: .
cdr3_nt: TGTGCCAGCAGTCCCTTGAGTAGCGGTGAAATCTACGAGCAGTACTTC
cdr3_aa: CASSPLSSGEIYEQYF

v_call: TRBV2
j_call: TRBJ1-5
clone_size: .
d_call: TRBD1
cdr3_nt: TGTGCCAGCAGTCGGGACAGGGATGTTAGCAATCAGCCCCAGCATTTT
cdr3_aa: CASSRDRDVSNQPQHF